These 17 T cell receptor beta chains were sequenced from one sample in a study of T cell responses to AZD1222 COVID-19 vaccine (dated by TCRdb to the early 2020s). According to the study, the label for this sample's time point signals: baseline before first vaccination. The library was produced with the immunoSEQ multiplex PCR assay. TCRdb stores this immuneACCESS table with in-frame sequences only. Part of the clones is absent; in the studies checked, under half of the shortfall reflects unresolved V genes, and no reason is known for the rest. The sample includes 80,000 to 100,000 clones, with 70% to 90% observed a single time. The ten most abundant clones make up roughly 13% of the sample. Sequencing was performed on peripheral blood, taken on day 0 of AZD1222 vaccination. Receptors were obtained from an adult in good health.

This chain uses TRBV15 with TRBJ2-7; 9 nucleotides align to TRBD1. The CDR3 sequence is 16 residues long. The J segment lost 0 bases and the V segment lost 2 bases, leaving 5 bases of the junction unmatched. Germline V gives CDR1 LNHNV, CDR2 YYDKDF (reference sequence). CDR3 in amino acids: CATSRPPGQGSYEQYF. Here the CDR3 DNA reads TGTGCCACCAGCAGACCGCCGGGACAGGGCTCCTACGAGCAGTACTTC.

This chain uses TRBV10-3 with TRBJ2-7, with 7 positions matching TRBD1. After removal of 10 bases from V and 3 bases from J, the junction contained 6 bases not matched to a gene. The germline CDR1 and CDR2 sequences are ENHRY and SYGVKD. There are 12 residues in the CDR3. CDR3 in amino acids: CATGTEGYEQYF. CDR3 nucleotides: TGTGCCACCGGGACAGAAGGCTACGAGCAGTACTTC.

This CDR3 is CASSLGLALTYEQYF. The CDR3 DNA reads as TGTGCCAGCAGTTTAGGGCTAGCGTTGACCTACGAGCAGTACTTC. V and J are TRBV27 and TRBJ2-7; D is perhaps TRBD2 (6 bases). This CDR3 comprises 15 residues. With 2 bases removed from V and 2 bases from J, the gap between germline ends came to 13 bases. Germline-derived CDR1 and CDR2 are MNHEY and SMNVEV (reference sequence).

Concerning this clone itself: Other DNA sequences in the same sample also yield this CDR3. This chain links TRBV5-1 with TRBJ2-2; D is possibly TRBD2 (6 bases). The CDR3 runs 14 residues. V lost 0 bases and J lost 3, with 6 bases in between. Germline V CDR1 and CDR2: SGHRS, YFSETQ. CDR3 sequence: CASSLGLDTGELFF. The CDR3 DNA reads TGCGCCAGCAGCTTGGGACTAGACACCGGGGAGCTGTTTTTT.

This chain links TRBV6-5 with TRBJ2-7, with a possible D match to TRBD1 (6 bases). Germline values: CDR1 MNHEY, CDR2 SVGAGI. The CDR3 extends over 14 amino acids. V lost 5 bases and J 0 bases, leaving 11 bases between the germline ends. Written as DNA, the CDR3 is TGTGCCAGCAGTACGACAGGCAGCTCCTACGAGCAGTACTTC. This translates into CASSTTGSSYEQYF.

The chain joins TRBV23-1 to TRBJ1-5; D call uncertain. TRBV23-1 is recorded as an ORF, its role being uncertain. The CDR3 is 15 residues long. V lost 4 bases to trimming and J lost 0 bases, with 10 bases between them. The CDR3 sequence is CASSPPFRSNQPQHF. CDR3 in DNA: TGCGCCAGCAGTCCACCTTTCCGTAGCAATCAGCCCCAGCATTTT.

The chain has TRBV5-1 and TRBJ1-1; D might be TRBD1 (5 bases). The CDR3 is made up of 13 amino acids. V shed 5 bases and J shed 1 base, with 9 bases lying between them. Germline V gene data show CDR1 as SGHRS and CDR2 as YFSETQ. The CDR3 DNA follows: TGCGCCAGCAGTTCCGGACAGAACACTGAAGCTTTCTTT. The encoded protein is CASSSGQNTEAFF.

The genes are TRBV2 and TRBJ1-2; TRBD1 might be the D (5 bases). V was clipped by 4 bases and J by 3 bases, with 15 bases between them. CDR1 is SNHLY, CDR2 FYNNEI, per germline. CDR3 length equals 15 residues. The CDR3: CASSAVRVGDYGYTF. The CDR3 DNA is TGTGCCAGCAGTGCTGTCAGGGTAGGGGACTATGGCTACACCTTC.

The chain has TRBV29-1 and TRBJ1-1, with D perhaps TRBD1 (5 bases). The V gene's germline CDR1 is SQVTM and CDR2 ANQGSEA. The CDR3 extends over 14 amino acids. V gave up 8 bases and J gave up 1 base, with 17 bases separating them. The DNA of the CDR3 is TGCAGCTCCCATGGGGCAGGAGCGAACACTGAAGCTTTCTTT. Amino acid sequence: CSSHGAGANTEAFF. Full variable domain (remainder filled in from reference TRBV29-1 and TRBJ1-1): SAVISQKPSRDICQRGTSLTIQCQVDSQVTMMFWYRQQPGQSLTLIATANQGSEATYESGFVIDKFPISRPNLTFSTLTVSNMSPEDSSIYLCSSHGAGANTEAFFGQGTRLTVV.

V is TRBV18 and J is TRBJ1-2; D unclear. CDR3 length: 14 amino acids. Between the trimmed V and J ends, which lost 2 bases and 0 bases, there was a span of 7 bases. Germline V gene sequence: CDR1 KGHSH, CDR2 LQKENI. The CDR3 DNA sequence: TGTGCCAGCTCACCAGCCGCAACTAACTATGGCTACACCTTC. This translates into CASSPAATNYGYTF.

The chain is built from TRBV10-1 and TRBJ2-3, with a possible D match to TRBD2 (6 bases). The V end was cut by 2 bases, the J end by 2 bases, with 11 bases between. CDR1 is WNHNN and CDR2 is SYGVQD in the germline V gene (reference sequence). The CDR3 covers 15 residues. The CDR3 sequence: CASSERRGSTDTQYF. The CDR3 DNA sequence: TGCGCCAGCAGTGAGAGGCGGGGCTCCACAGATACGCAGTATTTT.

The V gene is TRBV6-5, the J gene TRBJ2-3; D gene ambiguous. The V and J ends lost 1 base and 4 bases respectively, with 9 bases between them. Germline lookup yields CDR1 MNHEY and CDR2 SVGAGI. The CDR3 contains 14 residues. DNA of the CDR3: TGTGCCAGCAGTTACTTTGGTGCCTCAGATACGCAGTATTTT. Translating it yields CASSYFGASDTQYF.

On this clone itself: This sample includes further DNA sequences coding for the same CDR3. CDR3 DNA: TGTGCCTGGTCGGGACTAGCGGAGGAGACCCAGTACTTC. This translates into CAWSGLAEETQYF. The V call is TRBV30, the J call TRBJ2-5; 11 nucleotides line up with TRBD2. Germline CDR1 GTSNPN, CDR2 SVGIG (reference sequence). The CDR3 extends over 13 amino acids. J gave up 5 bases and V 5 bases, and 4 bases lay outside the gene matches.

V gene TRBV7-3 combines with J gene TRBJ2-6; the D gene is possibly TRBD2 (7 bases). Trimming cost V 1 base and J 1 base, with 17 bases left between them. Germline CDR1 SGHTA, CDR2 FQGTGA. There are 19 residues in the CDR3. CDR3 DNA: TGTGCCAGCAGCTTAAGGGTTGGCAGGGGAGGGTCTGGGGCCAACGTCCTGACTTTC. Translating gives CASSLRVGRGGSGANVLTF.

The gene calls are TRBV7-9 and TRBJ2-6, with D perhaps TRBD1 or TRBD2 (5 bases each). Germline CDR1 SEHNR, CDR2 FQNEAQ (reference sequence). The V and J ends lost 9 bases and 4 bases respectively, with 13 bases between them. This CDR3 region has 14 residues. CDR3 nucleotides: TGTGCCAGATCGGGACGAGTCGGGGCCAACGTCCTGACTTTC. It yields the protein CARSGRVGANVLTF.

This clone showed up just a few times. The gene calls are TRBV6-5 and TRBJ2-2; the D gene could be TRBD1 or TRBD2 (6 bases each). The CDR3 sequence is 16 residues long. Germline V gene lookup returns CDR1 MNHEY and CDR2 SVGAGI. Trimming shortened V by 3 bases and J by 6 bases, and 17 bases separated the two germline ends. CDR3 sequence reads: CASSYMGGSHPGELFF. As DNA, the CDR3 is TGTGCCAGCAGTTATATGGGGGGCTCCCACCCCGGGGAGCTGTTTTTT.

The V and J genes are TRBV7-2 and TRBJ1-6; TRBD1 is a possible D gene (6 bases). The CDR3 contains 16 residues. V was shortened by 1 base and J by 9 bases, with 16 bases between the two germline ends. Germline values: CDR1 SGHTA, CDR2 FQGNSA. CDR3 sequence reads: CASSLVGAGGGSPLHF. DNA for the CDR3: TGTGCCAGCAGCTTAGTAGGGGCAGGAGGGGGTTCACCCCTCCACTTT.